This T cell receptor (beta chain) was recovered during a study of human T cells and chemical hapten exposure. TCRdb re-called the RACE reads through MiXCR, storing one row per CDR3 protein. Found here are roughly 140,000 distinct CDR3 sequences, around 11% of them singletons; the top ten hold about 1.4%. The sample holds many counts of this clonotype. Time point described: patch test 2, 6 weeks after DPC sensitization. Noted treatment: therapeutic diphenylcyclopropenone sensitization with weekly scalp DPC. Blood sampling preceded each patch test application. Participating donors were patients with alopecia, aged 18 to 70 years, considered appropriate candidates for DPC. Germline V CDR1 and CDR2: SQVTM, ANQGSEA. The germline V and J ends were trimmed by 3 bases and 9 bases, with 9 bases remaining between them. This CDR3 region has 11 residues.

Source: whole blood, taken in connection with sensitization to the hapten diphenylcyclopropenone (DPC). The chain joins TRBV29-1 to TRBJ2-4; D gene ambiguous. The receptor was isolated from a woman in her forties or fifties with alopecia areata. Some clones in this sample may be carry-over from other donors' samples. CDR3 protein: CSVEDISIQYF. DNA for the CDR3: TGCAGCGTTGAGGATATAAGCATTCAGTACTTC.